This T cell receptor beta chain was identified during a study of identical twins (dated by TCRdb to about 2016). With regard to the full study: To test whether fetal clonotypes persist, this study deep-sequenced TCR alpha and beta repertoires from monozygotic twins, from unrelated adults of various ages, and from cord blood. Replicate twin experiments were performed at different times using different library preparation protocols to rule out contamination.

All donors were healthy Caucasians. Three pairs of female monozygotic twins, all aged roughly 18 to 29 years, made up the twin cohort. CD4+ and CD8+ T cell populations were isolated with positive isolation kits from Invitrogen. CDR1 and CDR2 were assigned from the germline V gene as WSHSY and SAAADI. V is reduced by 4 bases and J by 5 bases, leaving a spacing of 17 bases between them. The CDR3 has 15 amino acids, counting the end cysteine and phenylalanine. CDR3 DNA only is kept here, 45 bases in frame from base 1. This clonotype showed up just a few times. Its binding antigen is unknown. Per-base qualities were not stored, and no clone one base away is much larger. Broad study findings and their caveats: Recombination models systematically underestimated out-of-frame TCR alpha sharing in monozygotic twins but agreed with sharing between unrelated individuals. Because the same donors could not be followed over many years, the conclusions depended on cross-sectional statistical analysis. Zero-insertion analyses could be partly confounded by invariant T cells such as MAIT and iNKT, although diverse VJ usage argued against such confounding for most clonotypes. A weaker excess of twin sharing was found in beta out-of-frame sequences because the signal-to-noise ratio was lowered by fewer shared sequences. Fewer insertions were carried by abundant cord blood beta clonotypes, a similar but weaker trend appeared in young adult naive repertoires, and no such trend appeared in memory repertoires. Compared with coincidental sharing between unrelated individuals, out-of-frame TCR alpha sequences shared between twins had an excess of sequences with low generation probability.

Library preparation was by 5' RACE. Instrument on record: Illumina HiSeq 2000. A universal primer binding site was added through template switching, and the final cDNA carried a unique molecular identifier so that TCR cDNA molecules could be counted accurately. Specific primers in the conserved constant-segment region were used to synthesize first-strand cDNA for TCR alpha and beta chains. Each cDNA library was double barcoded, with a SMART-Mk sample barcode plus Illumina barcodes, to control for contamination. TruSeq adapter sequences along with Illumina sample barcodes were introduced in two successive PCR steps. The TCR alpha and beta cDNA libraries were sequenced on the Illumina HiSeq platform using custom primers. Turning to the authors' computational methods: Unique molecular identifiers were extracted from raw reads with MiGEC, and CDR3 positions were determined with MiXCR. Recombination models were inferred per individual with the repgenHMM and IGoR tools using an EM algorithm. Shared clonotype analysis was performed with the tcR package in R, normalizing sharing by the product of cloneset sizes. Out-of-frame nonproductive sequences were analyzed to study raw recombination free of thymic and clonal selection effects. TCRdb reran the public reads through fastp at Q25 and MiXCR, keeping productive beta chains. Each CDR3 protein appears once, grouped with its most common genes and DNA. These V and J calls derive from TCRdb rather than the authors' analysis. The sample table holds 450,000 or so distinct CDR3 sequences, of which roughly 26% were seen once. Together, the top ten hold about 2.9% of the sample.

In addition, the sample was reused for a study of T cells expressing NK-cell markers. As that second paper reports: In sorted CD3+CD56+NKG2C+, CD3+CD56+NKG2C- and CD3+CD56-NKG2C+ T-cell subsets from about eight donors, TCR beta-chain repertoires were profiled. Of the eight sequenced donors, seven were found to be HCMV-seropositive and one was found to be HCMV-seronegative. To restrict sorting to alphabetaTCR-expressing T cells, an anti-gammadeltaTCR antibody was added in several experiments. For more than 5 donors, the dominant CD3+CD56+NKG2C+ clonotypes were among the top 10 CD8+ clonotypes and accounted for 1.0-7.0% of CD8+ T cells. Those dominant clonotypes were again the most abundant among CD3+CD56-NKG2C+ cells in a handful of donors, at roughly 25-60.1%. Whether the expanded NKG2C-expressing T cell clones were specific for HCMV antigens was left unclear. All eight donors whose samples were sequenced were randomly selected healthy volunteers, three of them men and five women. A commercial ELISA kit detecting HCMV-specific IgG in serum was used to determine HCMV serostatus. Reads were demultiplexed and grouped by UMI with MIGEC, and clonotypes were assembled and quantified with MiTCR. To exclude erroneous sequences, any TCR cDNA sequence not supported by at least two reads was discarded. The tcR package was used for downstream repertoire analysis, and clonotypes were matched across fractions by CDR3 nucleotide sequence plus V segment. VDJmatch was used to annotate antigen specificity against VDJdb, with one amino acid substitution in CDR3 allowed.

The sequenced material came from CD4+ T cells sorted from blood. The chain is made from TRBV10-2 and TRBJ1-1; the D gene is not confidently resolved. This receptor was identified in a woman under 30 in good health. The CDR3 is CASSGRFGARTEAFF. Read as DNA, the sequence is TGCGCCAGCAGTGGGAGGTTCGGAGCGAGGACTGAAGCTTTCTTT.